This TCR beta chain is drawn from a study of shared clonotypes between healthy human individuals. Study results and caveats: Compared with memory subsets, naive subsets generally had larger estimated richness.

The data were produced by immunoSEQ multiplex PCR, yet TCRdb's version contains in-frame clones alone and is incomplete. There are some 2,500,000 clones in the sample; 93% occur only once, and about 0.39% lies in the top ten. To note about this clone: What it recognizes is unknown.

Looked up from germline, CDR1 is SQVTM and CDR2 is ANQGSEA. V was clipped by 6 bases and J by 0 bases; unmatched bases: 8. The CDR3 extends over 15 amino acids. The rearrangement joins TRBV29-1 to TRBJ1-1; TRBD1 aligns across 9 bases. This TCR came from a man aged 18-30 years in good health. Some clones in this sample may be carry-over from other donors' samples. Sequenced material: naive CD4+ T cells from PBMCs. Indicated subset: CD45RA+ positively selected. CDR3 sequence (DNA): TGCAGCGTGGGGCCCACAGGGGGCATGAACACTGAAGCTTTCTTT. This encodes CSVGPTGGMNTEAFF.